A selection of T cell receptor beta chains follows, all from one sample in a study of blood T cell repertoires in COVID-19. The repertoire was sequenced with immunoSEQ multiplex PCR; TCRdb's copy has only in-frame clones and lacks some. The sample includes about 190,000 clones, 88% of them seen just once. Sequenced input: peripheral blood. The receptors were sampled from a man aged 40-50 years with active or convalescent COVID-19. Both conserved end residues are part of each CDR3. The D gene is left open where the match is weak. Size is stated for part of the rows, as once, few or many counts, or as a class when the clone is expanded.

v_call: TRBV11-1
d_call: TRBD2
clone_size: NA
j_call: TRBJ2-7
cdr3_nt: TGTGCCAGCAGCTTAGACAGCGGGATAACCGAGCAGTACTTC
cdr3_aa: CASSLDSGITEQYF

v_call: TRBV6-2/TRBV6-3
d_call: NA
clone_size: NA
j_call: TRBJ1-5
cdr3_nt: TGTGCCAGCAGCCTCAGAGGGGGAGATAGCAATCAGCCCCAGCATTTT
cdr3_aa: CASSLRGGDSNQPQHF

v_call: TRBV2
d_call: TRBD1
clone_size: NA
j_call: TRBJ2-7
cdr3_nt: TGTGCCAGCAGTGATGAGCCTCGGACAGGGGGCAACGAGCAGTACTTC
cdr3_aa: CASSDEPRTGGNEQYF

v_call: TRBV20-1
d_call: NA
clone_size: NA
j_call: TRBJ2-3
cdr3_nt: TGCAGTGCTAGTAGCGGAGTTAAGGATACGCAGTATTTT
cdr3_aa: CSASSGVKDTQYF

v_call: TRBV7-2
d_call: NA
clone_size: NA
j_call: TRBJ1-3
cdr3_nt: TGTGCCAGCAGCTTAGGGGCAGGGGCCTCCTCTGGAAACACCATATATTTT
cdr3_aa: CASSLGAGASSGNTIYF

v_call: TRBV6-5
d_call: NA
clone_size: NA
j_call: TRBJ1-6
cdr3_nt: TGTGCCAGCAACGGAGGGTATAATTCACCCCTCCACTTT
cdr3_aa: CASNGGYNSPLHF

v_call: TRBV4-1
d_call: NA
clone_size: NA
j_call: TRBJ1-5
cdr3_nt: TGCGCCAGCAGCCAAGATGCAGGGGGCAATCAGCCCCAGCATTTT
cdr3_aa: CASSQDAGGNQPQHF

v_call: TRBV7-9
d_call: TRBD2
clone_size: few
j_call: TRBJ2-5
cdr3_nt: TGTGCCAGCAGCCAACCGGGACTAGAGAAAGAGACCCAGTACTTC
cdr3_aa: CASSQPGLEKETQYF

v_call: TRBV7-2
d_call: NA
clone_size: NA
j_call: TRBJ2-3
cdr3_nt: TGTGCCAGCAGCTCAAGATCGACTAGCACAGATACGCAGTATTTT
cdr3_aa: CASSSRSTSTDTQYF

v_call: TRBV6-5
d_call: TRBD2
clone_size: NA
j_call: TRBJ2-5
cdr3_nt: TGTGCCAGCAGTTACAGCGGGGTATGGTGGGAGACCCAGTACTTC
cdr3_aa: CASSYSGVWWETQYF

v_call: TRBV27
d_call: TRBD1
clone_size: NA
j_call: TRBJ1-2
cdr3_nt: TGTGCCAGCAGTTCCATTTTCCGGACAGGGGGTGCCTATGGCTACACCTTC
cdr3_aa: CASSSIFRTGGAYGYTF

v_call: TRBV27
d_call: NA
clone_size: once
j_call: TRBJ1-5
cdr3_nt: TGTGCCAGCAGTTTATCACAGCCCAGCAATCAGCCCCAGCATTTT
cdr3_aa: CASSLSQPSNQPQHF

v_call: TRBV5-5
d_call: NA
clone_size: NA
j_call: TRBJ1-3
cdr3_nt: TGTGCCAGCACCCCGTCCAGGGTTGAGAACACCATATATTTT
cdr3_aa: CASTPSRVENTIYF

v_call: TRBV19
d_call: NA
clone_size: NA
j_call: TRBJ2-1
cdr3_nt: TGTGCCAGTAGTATTCGTCGGGATGGGGTCTACAATGAGCAGTTCTTC
cdr3_aa: CASSIRRDGVYNEQFF

v_call: TRBV5-1
d_call: TRBD1
clone_size: NA
j_call: TRBJ2-3
cdr3_nt: TGCGCCAGCAGCTTGACCGGGACAGGGGTAGATACGCAGTATTTT
cdr3_aa: CASSLTGTGVDTQYF

v_call: TRBV19
d_call: TRBD2
clone_size: NA
j_call: TRBJ2-1
cdr3_nt: TGTGCCAGTAGTCCTAGCGGGAGTGCTGAGCAGTTCTTC
cdr3_aa: CASSPSGSAEQFF

v_call: TRBV7-9
d_call: TRBD1
clone_size: NA
j_call: TRBJ1-4
cdr3_nt: TGTGCCAGCAGCTTAGCCGTTCAGGGGGCTGAAAAACTGTTTTTT
cdr3_aa: CASSLAVQGAEKLFF

v_call: TRBV30
d_call: TRBD1
clone_size: once
j_call: TRBJ2-1
cdr3_nt: TGTGCCTGGAGTGTGGGACAGGGATCTTATGAGCAGTTCTTC
cdr3_aa: CAWSVGQGSYEQFF

v_call: TRBV29-1
d_call: NA
clone_size: NA
j_call: TRBJ2-7
cdr3_nt: TGCAGCGTTGAAGTGCCAGGAAGGCTCTACGAGCAGTACTTC
cdr3_aa: CSVEVPGRLYEQYF

v_call: TRBV19
d_call: NA
clone_size: NA
j_call: TRBJ1-1
cdr3_nt: TGTGCCAGTGCGGGGGGCCGGGGTAAGGTGGCTGAAGCTTTCTTT
cdr3_aa: CASAGGRGKVAEAFF

v_call: TRBV19
d_call: NA
clone_size: NA
j_call: TRBJ1-1
cdr3_nt: TGTGCCAGCCTAGGGGATTACACTGAAGCTTTCTTT
cdr3_aa: CASLGDYTEAFF

v_call: TRBV27
d_call: TRBD1
clone_size: once
j_call: TRBJ2-1
cdr3_nt: TGTGCCAGCAGTACCCTGACAGGGTGGCGTGTTGAGCAGTTCTTC
cdr3_aa: CASSTLTGWRVEQFF

v_call: TRBV28
d_call: TRBD1
clone_size: once
j_call: TRBJ2-7
cdr3_nt: TGTGCCAGCAGTCTGGGACAGGGTGCCTACGAGCAGTACTTC
cdr3_aa: CASSLGQGAYEQYF

v_call: TRBV6-5
d_call: NA
clone_size: NA
j_call: TRBJ1-1
cdr3_nt: TGTGCCACCAACTCCCCCACTCTGGGCAGGACTGAAGCTTTCTTT
cdr3_aa: CATNSPTLGRTEAFF

v_call: TRBV2
d_call: NA
clone_size: NA
j_call: TRBJ1-2
cdr3_nt: TGTGCCAGCAGTGAATCACAGGATATCTATGGCTACACCTTC
cdr3_aa: CASSESQDIYGYTF

v_call: TRBV5-8
d_call: NA
clone_size: NA
j_call: TRBJ1-3
cdr3_nt: TGTGCCAGCAGCTTGGCCGGGGTCGGAGGAAACACCATATATTTT
cdr3_aa: CASSLAGVGGNTIYF

v_call: TRBV24-1
d_call: NA
clone_size: NA
j_call: TRBJ2-1
cdr3_nt: TGTGCCACCAGCGGACCTCAGGGTAATGAGCAGTTCTTC
cdr3_aa: CATSGPQGNEQFF

v_call: TRBV30
d_call: TRBD2
clone_size: NA
j_call: TRBJ2-3
cdr3_nt: TGTGCCTGGAGTGGTGCGGGAGGGCCAGGAGGGACAGATACGCAGTATTTT
cdr3_aa: CAWSGAGGPGGTDTQYF

v_call: TRBV7-9
d_call: NA
clone_size: NA
j_call: TRBJ1-2
cdr3_nt: TGTGCCAGCAGCCAATCCACGGGGTTAGGCTATGGCTACACCTTC
cdr3_aa: CASSQSTGLGYGYTF

v_call: TRBV27
d_call: NA
clone_size: NA
j_call: TRBJ1-3
cdr3_nt: TGTGCCAGCAAATTCAGGATCTCATCTGGAAACACCATATATTTT
cdr3_aa: CASKFRISSGNTIYF

v_call: TRBV9
d_call: NA
clone_size: NA
j_call: TRBJ2-3
cdr3_nt: TGTGCCAGCAGCGTAGGAGGGATCGCAGATACGCAGTATTTT
cdr3_aa: CASSVGGIADTQYF

v_call: TRBV5-4
d_call: NA
clone_size: NA
j_call: TRBJ2-2
cdr3_nt: TGTGCCAGCAGGCAACAGGGTTCCACCGGGGAGCTGTTTTTT
cdr3_aa: CASRQQGSTGELFF

v_call: TRBV5-5
d_call: TRBD1
clone_size: NA
j_call: TRBJ1-3
cdr3_nt: TGTGCCAGCAGCCAGGGGGCGCGGGGAAACACCATATATTTT
cdr3_aa: CASSQGARGNTIYF

v_call: TRBV11-2
d_call: NA
clone_size: NA
j_call: TRBJ1-1
cdr3_nt: TGTGCCAGCGAGAAGGGACAAGTTCTTGTGGACACTGAAGCTTTCTTT
cdr3_aa: CASEKGQVLVDTEAFF

v_call: TRBV4-2
d_call: TRBD2
clone_size: NA
j_call: TRBJ2-2
cdr3_nt: TGTGCCAGCAGCCTTTCTAGCGGGGGGGAAACCGGGGAGCTGTTTTTT
cdr3_aa: CASSLSSGGETGELFF

v_call: TRBV7-7
d_call: TRBD2
clone_size: once
j_call: TRBJ2-1
cdr3_nt: TGTGCTAGCAGCCCCCTAGCGGGAGTAAACAATGAGCAGTTCTTC
cdr3_aa: CASSPLAGVNNEQFF

v_call: TRBV5-1
d_call: NA
clone_size: NA
j_call: TRBJ2-7
cdr3_nt: TGCGCCAGCAGTGACGTCGGAGGGAGCGGCGAGCAGTACTTC
cdr3_aa: CASSDVGGSGEQYF

v_call: TRBV7-9
d_call: TRBD2
clone_size: NA
j_call: TRBJ2-1
cdr3_nt: TGTGCCAGCAGCTTCCCCCCTAGCGGGGTCTCCTACAATGAGCAGTTCTTC
cdr3_aa: CASSFPPSGVSYNEQFF

v_call: TRBV5-1
d_call: NA
clone_size: NA
j_call: TRBJ2-1
cdr3_nt: TGCGCCAGCAGCTTGGTAGATCCATCCTACAATGAGCAGTTCTTC
cdr3_aa: CASSLVDPSYNEQFF

v_call: TRBV5-1
d_call: NA
clone_size: NA
j_call: TRBJ2-5
cdr3_nt: TGCGCCAGCAGCGCTAAACCGGGTCAAGGAAAGTACTTC
cdr3_aa: CASSAKPGQGKYF

v_call: TRBV19
d_call: NA
clone_size: NA
j_call: TRBJ1-1
cdr3_nt: TGTGCCACCCTAAATGGGCGATACACTGAAGCTTTCTTT
cdr3_aa: CATLNGRYTEAFF

v_call: TRBV27
d_call: NA
clone_size: NA
j_call: TRBJ1-3
cdr3_nt: TGTGCCAGCAGTCAAGGTACGCGGGCTGGAAACACCATATATTTT
cdr3_aa: CASSQGTRAGNTIYF

v_call: TRBV6-2/TRBV6-3
d_call: TRBD2
clone_size: NA
j_call: TRBJ2-1
cdr3_nt: TGTGCCAGCAGTTACGGGACTAGCCTTTCCCCCTACAATGAGCAGTTCTTC
cdr3_aa: CASSYGTSLSPYNEQFF

v_call: TRBV6-2/TRBV6-3
d_call: TRBD1
clone_size: many
j_call: TRBJ2-7
cdr3_nt: TGTGCCAGCAGCACCCTAATAATACAGGGGTCCTACGAGCAGTACTTC
cdr3_aa: CASSTLIIQGSYEQYF

v_call: TRBV5-1
d_call: TRBD1
clone_size: NA
j_call: TRBJ1-4
cdr3_nt: TGCGCCAGCAGCTTGCCGACAGGGGAGAATGAAAAACTGTTTTTT
cdr3_aa: CASSLPTGENEKLFF

v_call: TRBV7-6
d_call: TRBD2
clone_size: few
j_call: TRBJ2-1
cdr3_nt: TGTGCCAGCAGCCCACTAGCGGGCTCCTACAATGAGCAGTTCTTC
cdr3_aa: CASSPLAGSYNEQFF

v_call: TRBV19
d_call: NA
clone_size: NA
j_call: TRBJ2-2
cdr3_nt: TGTGCCAGTAATCCCCAGGGACTTCCCCAAGGGGAGCTGTTTTTT
cdr3_aa: CASNPQGLPQGELFF

v_call: TRBV6-6
d_call: NA
clone_size: NA
j_call: TRBJ1-2
cdr3_nt: TGTGCCAGCAGTGATCAGGGGTACTATGGCTACACCTTC
cdr3_aa: CASSDQGYYGYTF

v_call: TRBV19
d_call: NA
clone_size: few
j_call: TRBJ1-1
cdr3_nt: TGTGCCAGTAGTTCACAGGGTGGGATCACTGAAGCTTTCTTT
cdr3_aa: CASSSQGGITEAFF